These 16 T cell receptor beta chains share one sample of origin, sequenced in a study of T cells in localized non-small cell lung cancer. The protocol was immunoSEQ multiplex PCR, while the TCRdb copy is restricted to in-frame clones and leaves out a portion. Seen here are roughly 58,000 clones, roughly 80% observed once, and the top ten hold roughly 4.8%. The sample consisted of PBMCs, taken before any cancer treatment. The origin of the receptors is a man aged 40-75 years with stage II lung adenocarcinoma.

The chain is built from TRBV18 and TRBJ1-1; D remains unclear. Per germline, CDR1 KGHSH and CDR2 LQKENI. Deletions cut 4 bases from V and 3 bases from J, with 9 bases between. This CDR3 has 13 amino acids. The CDR3 loop reads CASSQRRDTEAFF. In DNA form, the CDR3 reads TGTGCCAGCTCACAGCGCCGGGACACTGAAGCTTTCTTT.

This chain connects TRBV7-3 to TRBJ2-1; D might be TRBD2 (6 bases). This CDR3 is built from 12 residues. Trimming shortened V by 5 bases and J by 7 bases, and 9 bases separated the two germline ends. Germline V gene sequence: CDR1 SGHTA, CDR2 FQGTGA. DNA for the CDR3: TGTGCCAGCAGCACCAGCGGGAATGAGCAGTTCTTC. This sequence encodes CASSTSGNEQFF. The full variable domain, rest sourced from reference TRBV7-3 and TRBJ2-1, is GAGVSQTPSNKVTEKGKYVELRCDPISGHTALYWYRQSLGQGPEFLIYFQGTGAADDSGLPNDRFFAVRPEGSVSTLKIQRTERGDSAVYLCASSTSGNEQFFGPGTRLTVL.

The chain combines TRBV5-1 with TRBJ2-2; D is ambiguous. This CDR3 is 13 amino acids long. CDR1 SGHRS and CDR2 YFSETQ come from the germline V gene. The ends were cut back, 4 bases at V and 3 bases at J, with 7 bases in the middle. The DNA of the CDR3 is TGCGCCAGCAGCAGCCAGGACACCGGGGAGCTGTTTTTT. It specifies CASSSQDTGELFF.

The chain recombines TRBV5-4 with TRBJ2-1, with D perhaps matching TRBD1 (6 bases). Trimming cost V 0 bases and J 7 bases, with 8 bases left between them. Germline CDR1 is SGHNT and CDR2 is YYREEE (reference sequence). The CDR3 has 13 amino acids. The CDR3 nucleotides read TGTGCCAGCAGCTTGGACAGGGCGAATGAGCAGTTCTTC. It yields the protein CASSLDRANEQFF.

V usage is TRBV27 and J usage is TRBJ1-4; D ambiguous. The germline V and J ends were trimmed by 3 bases and 4 bases, with 15 bases remaining between them. The length of the CDR3 is 16 residues. Germline V lookup: CDR1 MNHEY, CDR2 SMNVEV (reference sequence). CDR3 DNA: TGTGCCAGCAGTTTTACGCAGGAAGGGAGTAATGAAAAACTGTTTTTT. Translated, it gives CASSFTQEGSNEKLFF.

The chain carries TRBV27 and TRBJ1-2; TRBD1 is a possible D gene (5 bases). The germline V gene has CDR1 MNHEY and CDR2 SMNVEV (reference sequence). The V end was cut by 6 bases, the J end by 8 bases, with 13 bases between. CDR3 length: 12 amino acids. The CDR3 is CASSRTGGGYTF. The CDR3 bases are TGTGCCAGCAGCCGGACTGGGGGGGGCTACACCTTC.

This clone is categorized as large. The chain employs TRBV4-2 and TRBJ1-5; D unresolved. CDR1 and CDR2 from the germline V gene are LGHNA and YNFKEQ. Trimming removed 0 bases from V and 5 bases from J, with 11 bases in between. CDR3 length: 15 amino acids. The CDR3 loop reads CASSQERQLYQPQHF. CDR3 in DNA: TGTGCCAGCAGCCAAGAAAGGCAGTTATATCAGCCCCAGCATTTT.

The chain combines TRBV25-1 with TRBJ1-2; TRBD1 aligns across 9 bases. V lost 4 bases to trimming and J lost 6 bases; unmatched junction nucleotides: 3. CDR1 MGHDK and CDR2 SYGVNS come from the germline V gene. This CDR3 is built from 13 residues. CDR3 DNA sequence: TGTGCCAGCAGTGGCACAGGGGGCGATGGCTACACCTTC. This sequence encodes CASSGTGGDGYTF.

The V and J genes are TRBV13 and TRBJ2-3, with D possibly being TRBD1 or TRBD2 (6 bases each). Germline CDR1 reads PRHDT; CDR2 reads FYEKMQ (reference sequence). This CDR3 is 15 amino acids long. The germline V and J ends were trimmed by 2 bases and 0 bases, with 9 bases remaining between them. The DNA for the CDR3 is TGTGCCAGCAGCTTACCGGGGGCTAGCACAGATACGCAGTATTTT. It codes for CASSLPGASTDTQYF.

This clone was seen more than once but under ten times. This chain connects TRBV19 to TRBJ1-1; no definite D call. CDR1 and CDR2 from the germline V gene are LNHDA and SQIVND (reference sequence). Trimming pared 3 bases from V and 1 base from J, leaving 12 bases between. This CDR3 is 15 amino acids long. The CDR3 DNA sequence: TGTGCCAGTAGTATGGATTCTGGAGGGAACACTGAAGCTTTCTTT. Translation: CASSMDSGGNTEAFF. Based on the CDR3 plus reference TRBV19 and TRBJ1-1, the full variable domain is DGGITQSPKYLFRKEGQNVTLSCEQNLNHDAMYWYRQDPGQGLRLIYYSQIVNDFQKGDIAEGYSVSREKKESFPLTVTSAQKNPTAFYLCASSMDSGGNTEAFFGQGTRLTVV.

The chain is built from TRBV5-1 and TRBJ2-2; 7 bases map to TRBD1. CDR1 and CDR2 (germline): SGHRS, YFSETQ. V dropped 0 bases and J dropped 0; count of bases not matched to a gene: 2. CDR3 length equals 16 residues. This chain's CDR3 is CASSLAGTANTGELFF. CDR3 DNA sequence: TGCGCCAGCAGCTTGGCCGGGACAGCGAACACCGGGGAGCTGTTTTTT.

This chain joins TRBV29-1 and TRBJ2-3, with D unresolved. The CDR3 sequence is 12 residues long. Germline loops: CDR1 SQVTM, CDR2 ANQGSEA. The V end was cut by 3 bases, the J end by 1 base, with 5 bases between. The DNA of the CDR3 is TGCAGCGTTGACGCAGGCACAGATACGCAGTATTTT. This codes for CSVDAGTDTQYF.

The V gene is TRBV10-3, the J gene TRBJ2-1; a possible D gene is TRBD1 (6 bases). Germline loops: CDR1 ENHRY, CDR2 SYGVKD. The germline V and J ends were trimmed by 4 bases and 5 bases, with 15 bases remaining between them. This CDR3 contains 15 residues. The CDR3 loop reads CAISVGQGNHNEQFF. CDR3 DNA sequence: TGTGCCATCAGTGTGGGGCAGGGGAACCACAATGAGCAGTTCTTC.

DNA for the CDR3: TGTGCCAGCAGCTTAGCGCGTGGGGATCCCACTGAAGCTTTCTTT. Translation: CASSLARGDPTEAFF. J is TRBJ1-1 and V is TRBV7-2; D is unresolved. The CDR3 extends over 15 amino acids. Trimming shortened V by 0 bases and J by 4 bases, and 12 bases separated the two germline ends. Germline V gene lookup returns CDR1 SGHTA and CDR2 FQGNSA. Combining the CDR3 with reference TRBV7-2 and TRBJ1-1 gives the whole variable domain GAGVSQSPSNKVTEKGKDVELRCDPISGHTALYWYRQSLGQGLEFLIYFQGNSAPDKSGLPSDRFSAERTGGSVSTLTIQRTQQEDSAVYLCASSLARGDPTEAFFGQGTRLTVV.

V is TRBV30 and J is TRBJ2-7; TRBD2 matches 8 bases. The CDR3 runs 11 residues. With V trimmed by 7 bases and J by 5 bases, 4 bases remained unmatched. CDR1 is GTSNPN, CDR2 SVGIG, per germline (reference sequence). The CDR3 is CAFGLADEQYF. The CDR3 DNA is TGTGCCTTTGGACTAGCTGACGAGCAGTACTTC.

This chain links TRBV6-5 with TRBJ1-4; 7 positions agree with TRBD1. The CDR3 runs 15 residues. V lost 6 bases and J lost 0; bases outside the gene matches: 4. Germline V gene sequence: CDR1 MNHEY, CDR2 SVGAGI. The chain's CDR3 is CASSRQGATNEKLFF. The CDR3 DNA is TGTGCCAGCAGCCGCCAGGGGGCAACTAATGAAAAACTGTTTTTT.